Each of the 21 T cell receptor beta chains below was sequenced from the same sample in a study of blood T cell repertoires in COVID-19. Profiling relied on immunoSEQ multiplex PCR, and the TCRdb table lists in-frame clones only, not all of them. The table has more than 50,000 clones, roughly 77% seen once. The sequenced material came from peripheral blood. These TCRs come from a human donor in a cohort sampled during active COVID-19.

CDR3 nucleotide sequence: TGTGCCAGCAGCTTAGCCCTCCATAGCGCAACCACAGATACGCAGTATTTT. Amino acids: CASSLALHSATTDTQYF. V and J are TRBV7-2 and TRBJ2-3, with a tentative D call TRBD2 (5 bases). The CDR3 has 17 residues. Germline V gene lookup returns CDR1 SGHTA and CDR2 FQGNSA. Between the trimmed V and J ends, which lost 0 bases and 2 bases, there was a span of 15 bases.

The CDR3 region has the DNA TGTGCCAGCAGTTTGCCTCGGACAGGCATAGGGGATATGAGGTACAATGAGCAGTTCTTC. This encodes CASSLPRTGIGDMRYNEQFF. The V gene is TRBV28, the J gene TRBJ2-1; 7 bases align to TRBD1. The germline V gene encodes CDR1 MDHEN and CDR2 SYDVKM. V shed 3 bases and J 4 bases; nucleotides not matched to a gene: 21. The CDR3 runs 20 residues. Full variable domain (rest looked up from reference TRBV28 and TRBJ2-1): DVKVTQSSRYLVKRTGEKVFLECVQDMDHENMFWYRQDPGLGLRLIYFSYDVKMKEKGDIPEGYSVSREKKERFSLILESASTNQTSMYLCASSLPRTGIGDMRYNEQFFGPGTRLTVL.

The chain carries TRBV24-1 and TRBJ1-4; 9 bases line up with TRBD1. Germline V gives CDR1 KGHDR, CDR2 SFDVKD. Trimming cost V 4 bases and J 8 bases; bases outside gene matches: 10. The CDR3 is made up of 16 amino acids. The CDR3 DNA follows: TGTGCCACCAGTGAAAAGGGACAGGGAGATCGGGAAAAACTGTTTTTT. It translates to CATSEKGQGDREKLFF.

This clone was observed a single time. This CDR3 reads CASSLGQNQETQYF. The DNA for the CDR3 is TGTGCCAGCAGTCTGGGACAGAACCAAGAGACCCAGTACTTC. The genes are TRBV6-2 or TRBV6-3 and TRBJ2-5, with TRBD1 identical over 7 bases. V shed 5 bases and J 0 bases; nucleotides not matched to a gene: 3. From germline, CDR1 is MNHEY and CDR2 SVGEGT. The CDR3 extends over 14 amino acids.

The chain employs TRBV4-3 and TRBJ2-7; D ambiguous. Trimming cost V 0 bases and J 1 base, with 4 bases left between them. Germline CDR1 reads LGHNA; CDR2 reads YSLEER. The CDR3 length is 13 residues. CDR3 region: CASSQDRSYEQYF. In nucleotides, the CDR3 is TGCGCCAGCAGCCAAGACAGGTCCTACGAGCAGTACTTC.

In nucleotides, the CDR3 is TGTGCCAGCACCGGGGACAGGACTAGCTCTGGGGCCAACGTCCTGACTTTC. As protein: CASTGDRTSSGANVLTF. The V gene is TRBV25-1, the J gene TRBJ2-6; TRBD1 might be the D (8 bases). Looked up from germline, CDR1 is MGHDK and CDR2 is SYGVNS. V gave up 7 bases and J gave up 0 bases, with 16 bases separating them. The CDR3 loop spans 17 amino acids.

This chain joins TRBV28 and TRBJ1-1; D gene uncertain. Trimming left V 6 bases short and J 2 bases short, with 7 bases between. The CDR3 runs to 12 residues. Germline lookup yields CDR1 MDHEN and CDR2 SYDVKM. DNA for the CDR3: TGTGCCAGCAGGTTCCCTAACACTGAAGCTTTCTTT. It encodes CASRFPNTEAFF.

V usage is TRBV6-6 and J usage is TRBJ1-4, with TRBD1 matching over 7 bases. Per the germline V gene, CDR1 is MNHNY and CDR2 is SVGAGI (reference sequence). The length of the CDR3 is 14 residues. The V segment lost 5 bases and the J segment 5 bases; nucleotides outside the gene matches: 5. The CDR3 spells CASSTGVGNEKLFF. CDR3 nucleotide sequence: TGTGCCAGCAGTACAGGGGTGGGGAATGAAAAACTGTTTTTT.

V usage is TRBV28 and J usage is TRBJ2-1; TRBD2 agrees at 9 bases. The CDR3 is 16 residues long. Germline lookup yields CDR1 MDHEN and CDR2 SYDVKM. Trimming at V came to 5 bases and at J to 7 bases, leaving 12 bases not matched to a gene. For the CDR3, the DNA is TGTGCCAGCAGTCCCGGGTCCCTAGCGGGAACGAATGAGCAGTTCTTC. It translates to CASSPGSLAGTNEQFF.

This clone was found a few times. V gene TRBV11-3 combines with J gene TRBJ2-3; D call uncertain. Germline V gene sequence: CDR1 SGHNT, CDR2 YENEEA. Trimming pared 2 bases from V and 3 bases from J, leaving 6 bases between. The CDR3 covers 13 residues. The CDR3 coding sequence is TGTGCCAGCAGCTTACCCGGGACAGATACGCAGTATTTT. Encoded protein: CASSLPGTDTQYF.

V is TRBV11-3 and J is TRBJ2-2, with TRBD2 identical over 7 bases. The V segment lost 4 bases and the J segment 4 bases; nucleotides outside the gene matches: 9. CDR1 is SGHNT, CDR2 YENEEA, per germline. The CDR3 is 16 residues long. The CDR3 loop is CASSSSGIRGTGELFF. The CDR3 DNA reads as TGTGCCAGCAGCTCCAGCGGGATTCGGGGCACCGGGGAGCTGTTTTTT. Full variable domain (remainder filled in from reference TRBV11-3 and TRBJ2-2): EAGVVQSPRYKIIEKKQPVAFWCNPISGHNTLYWYLQNLGQGPELLIRYENEEAVDDSQLPKDRFSAERLKGVDSTLKIQPAELGDSAVYLCASSSSGIRGTGELFFGEGSRLTVL.

The chain couples TRBV10-2 to TRBJ2-1; maybe TRBD2 (6 bases). The germline V gene encodes CDR1 WSHSY and CDR2 SAAADI. The CDR3 consists of 13 residues. V was cut by 4 bases and J by 9 bases, with 13 bases left in between. CDR3: CASSGETRREQFF. For the CDR3, the DNA is TGCGCCAGCAGTGGGGAGACTAGGCGTGAGCAGTTCTTC.

The V call is TRBV19, the J call TRBJ2-7; D is possibly TRBD2 (6 bases). The CDR3 is 15 residues long. V lost 4 bases, J lost 3 bases, and 16 bases lay in between. Germline V gene lookup returns CDR1 LNHDA and CDR2 SQIVND (reference sequence). The CDR3 sequence is CASSRNGASDYEQYF. In nucleotides, the CDR3 is TGTGCCAGTAGTAGAAATGGGGCTAGCGACTACGAGCAGTACTTC.

V gene TRBV5-1 combines with J gene TRBJ1-1; D call uncertain. The CDR3 is 14 amino acids. Deletions cut 3 bases from V and 1 base from J, with 10 bases between. The germline V gene encodes CDR1 SGHRS and CDR2 YFSETQ. The CDR3 is CASSSTSGNTEAFF. The CDR3 DNA follows: TGCGCCAGCAGCTCCACATCAGGGAACACTGAAGCTTTCTTT.

This clone is labeled as medium-sized. The chain employs TRBV9 and TRBJ1-3; no reliable D call. The germline gives CDR1 SGDLS, CDR2 YYNGEE. With 0 bases removed from V and 5 bases from J, the gap between germline ends came to 6 bases. The CDR3 contains 13 residues. The CDR3 is CASSVAVRNTIYF. In DNA form, the CDR3 reads TGTGCCAGCAGCGTAGCGGTTCGAAACACCATATATTTT.

This sequence joins TRBV12-3 or TRBV12-4 and TRBJ2-3; D is perhaps TRBD2 (6 bases). Trimming cost V 5 bases and J 7 bases, with 13 bases left between them. The CDR3 runs to 13 residues. CDR3 sequence: CASSPPGGNTQYF. Written as DNA, the CDR3 is TGTGCCAGCAGTCCCCCCGGGGGAAATACGCAGTATTTT.

J is TRBJ1-1 and V is TRBV5-4; TRBD1 matches 11 bases. The CDR3 loop spans 16 amino acids. Germline V gene data show CDR1 as SGHNT and CDR2 as YYREEE (reference sequence). Losses at the gene ends were 4 bases for V and 2 bases for J; bases not matched to a gene: 7. The CDR3, as DNA: TGTGCCAGCAGCCCTGGGACAGGGGGATCAAACACTGAAGCTTTCTTT. Translation: CASSPGTGGSNTEAFF.

The chain uses TRBV19 and TRBJ1-5; perhaps TRBD1 as D (6 bases). This CDR3 contains 18 residues. V gave up 2 bases and J gave up 4 bases, with 21 bases separating them. The germline gives CDR1 LNHDA, CDR2 SQIVND (reference sequence). The CDR3 nucleotides read TGTGCCAGTAGTATACTAGCGGGGGGCGGAGGGGTTAATCAGCCCCAGCATTTT. Protein product: CASSILAGGGGVNQPQHF.

The chain combines TRBV30 with TRBJ2-7; tentatively, D is TRBD1 (6 bases). This CDR3 contains 12 residues. The ends were cut back, 3 bases at V and 6 bases at J, with 12 bases in the middle. Germline CDR1 reads GTSNPN; CDR2 reads SVGIG (reference sequence). Written as DNA, the CDR3 is TGTGCCTGGAGCGGACAGCAGGCCGAGCAGTACTTC. Translated: CAWSGQQAEQYF. The whole variable domain, remainder taken from reference TRBV30 and TRBJ2-7, is SQTIHQWPATLVQPVGSPLSLECTVEGTSNPNLYWYRQAAGRGLQLLFYSVGIGQISSEVPQNLSASRPQDRQFILSSKKLLLSDSGFYLCAWSGQQAEQYFGPGTRLTVT.

This clone was recorded a few times. V usage is TRBV2 and J usage is TRBJ2-3; D possibly corresponds to TRBD2 (6 bases). The CDR3 extends over 16 amino acids. The ends were cut back, 6 bases at V and 1 base at J, with 17 bases in the middle. The germline V gene encodes CDR1 SNHLY and CDR2 FYNNEI. The CDR3 DNA reads as TGTGCCAGCAGACGCGGGACCCTTCGTGGCACAGATACGCAGTATTTT. Protein sequence: CASRRGTLRGTDTQYF.

The chain carries TRBV3-1 (or the pseudogene TRBV3-2) and TRBJ2-1; 7 bases match TRBD2. The J segment lost 4 bases and the V segment lost 3 bases, leaving 12 bases of the junction unmatched. The CDR3 runs to 17 residues. Germline lookup yields CDR1 LGHDT and CDR2 YNNKEL (reference sequence). CDR3 in DNA: TGTGCCAGCAGCCATAAAGGGCCGGGAGGCGGGTACAATGAGCAGTTCTTC. Protein product: CASSHKGPGGGYNEQFF.